This record covers a single TCR beta chain. CDR1 and CDR2 from the germline V gene are SQVTM and ANQGSEA. Trimming took 6 bases from V and 7 from J; bases not matched to a gene: 13. This CDR3 comprises 14 residues. This table comes from immunoSEQ multiplex PCR, and its TCRdb copy is limited to in-frame clones, with some not included. Among around 130,000 clones, 70% to 85% were seen once, and the ten largest hold approximately 16%. These data originate in a study of blood T cell repertoires in COVID-19. The gene calls are TRBV29-1 and TRBJ1-2, with 8 positions matching TRBD1. The sample consisted of peripheral blood. This TCR came from a woman aged 45-65 years with acute or convalescent COVID-19. This chain's CDR3 is CSVPNGQGWSGYTF. The CDR3 DNA reads as TGCAGCGTCCCTAACGGACAGGGATGGAGTGGCTACACCTTC.